This TCR beta chain is from a study of identical twins. The study's findings and limits: These conclusions were based on statistical analysis (cross-sectional, not following the same donors).

A note on this clonotype: What it binds is not known.

TCRdb reprocessed the 5' RACE reads with MiXCR, giving one entry per CDR3 protein. The data contain about 890,000 distinct CDR3 sequences, more than 9% of them seen just once; the ten biggest clones take up about 1.5%. The same sample was also studied in work on yellow fever vaccine responses in identical twins.

Sequences were obtained from PBMCs. The TCR sequence derives from a woman younger than 30 in good health.

The CDR3: CASSQDRSGRPRGGNQPQHF. The CDR3 coding sequence is TGCGCCAGCAGCCAAGACCGATCGGGCAGACCCCGCGGGGGCAATCAGCCCCAGCATTTT. The chain joins TRBV4-1 to TRBJ1-5; D gene unclear. Germline CDR1 is MGHRA and CDR2 is YSYEKL. V lost 0 bases, J lost 2 bases, and 23 bases lay in between. The CDR3 extends over 20 amino acids.